This T cell receptor (beta chain) is drawn from a study of T cells after yellow fever vaccination. In germline, CDR1 is MNHEY, CDR2 SVGAGI. This CDR3 has 18 residues. V was shortened by 5 bases and J by 0 bases, with 17 bases between the two germline ends. Study-level points and caveats: Overall, a small share of clonotypes was seen in both CD4 and CD8 compartments.

The 5'RACE template-switching step produced TCR cDNA and added a universal primer site and UMIs. TCRdb passed the 5' RACE reads through MiXCR, listing each CDR3 protein once. The data show some 320,000 distinct CDR3 sequences, about 4% seen once. About this clonotype: The target antigen is unknown.

The gene calls are TRBV6-5 and TRBJ2-6; a weak D match, TRBD1 (8 bases). The sample here was PBMCs, taken 5 days after the yellow fever booster vaccination. This receptor was obtained from a man aged 18 to 29 who received the YFV17D yellow fever vaccine. The CDR3 reads CASSPRTGRVSGANVLTF. The CDR3 DNA reads as TGTGCCAGCAGTCCCAGGACAGGGAGGGTCTCTGGGGCCAACGTCCTGACTTTC.